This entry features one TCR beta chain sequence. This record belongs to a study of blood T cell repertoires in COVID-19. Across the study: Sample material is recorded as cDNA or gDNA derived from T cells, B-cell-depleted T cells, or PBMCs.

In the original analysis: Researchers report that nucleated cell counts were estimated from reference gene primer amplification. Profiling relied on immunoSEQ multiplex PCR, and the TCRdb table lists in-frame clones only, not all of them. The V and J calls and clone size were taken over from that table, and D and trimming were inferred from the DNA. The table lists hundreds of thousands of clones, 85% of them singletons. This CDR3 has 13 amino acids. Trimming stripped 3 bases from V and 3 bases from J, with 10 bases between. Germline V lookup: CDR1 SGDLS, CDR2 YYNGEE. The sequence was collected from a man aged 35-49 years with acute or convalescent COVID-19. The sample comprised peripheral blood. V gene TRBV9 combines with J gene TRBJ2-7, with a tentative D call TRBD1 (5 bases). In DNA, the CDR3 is TGTGCCAGCAGCGCCGACAGCGTCTACGAGCAGTACTTC. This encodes CASSADSVYEQYF.